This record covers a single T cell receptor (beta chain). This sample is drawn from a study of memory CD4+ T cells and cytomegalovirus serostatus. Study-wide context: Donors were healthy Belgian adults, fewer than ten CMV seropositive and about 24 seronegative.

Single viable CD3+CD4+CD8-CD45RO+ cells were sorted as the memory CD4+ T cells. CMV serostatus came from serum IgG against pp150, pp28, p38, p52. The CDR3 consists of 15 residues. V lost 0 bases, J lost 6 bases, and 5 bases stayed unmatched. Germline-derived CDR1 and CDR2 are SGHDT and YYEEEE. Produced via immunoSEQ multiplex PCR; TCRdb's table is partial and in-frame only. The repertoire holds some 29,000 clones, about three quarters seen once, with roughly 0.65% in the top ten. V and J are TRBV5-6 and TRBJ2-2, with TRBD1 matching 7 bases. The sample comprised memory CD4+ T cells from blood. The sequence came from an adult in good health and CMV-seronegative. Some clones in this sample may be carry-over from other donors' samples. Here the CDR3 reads CASSLGQGVSGELFF. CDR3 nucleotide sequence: TGTGCCAGCAGCTTGGGTCAGGGGGTATCCGGGGAGCTGTTTTTT. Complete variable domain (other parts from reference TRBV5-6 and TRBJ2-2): DAGVTQSPTHLIKTRGQQVTLRCSPKSGHDTVSWYQQALGQGPQFIFQYYEEEERQRGNFPDRFSGHQFPNYSSELNVNALLLGDSALYLCASSLGQGVSGELFFGEGSRLTVL.